Shown below are 26 T cell receptor beta chains from a single sample sequenced in a study of cytomegalovirus exposure and HLA in healthy donors. Both 60 Vbeta primers and 13 Jbeta primers went into the PCR. Measured with immunoSEQ multiplex PCR; TCRdb has only the in-frame clones, and not every one. The sample shows under 200,000 clones, around 83% of them seen only once. Specimen: PBMCs. The origin of the receptors is a man in his forties or fifties in good health and CMV-seropositive.

The CDR3 DNA sequence: TGTGCCAGCAGCGTAGAGGACAGCAGTTCCTACGAGCAGTACTTC. This sequence encodes CASSVEDSSSYEQYF. The rearrangement links TRBV9 to TRBJ2-7; D is possibly TRBD1 (6 bases). Looked up from germline, CDR1 is SGDLS and CDR2 is YYNGEE. The V and J ends lost 0 bases and 1 base respectively, with 11 bases between them. This CDR3 contains 15 residues.

V usage is TRBV6-6 and J usage is TRBJ2-7; D possibly corresponds to TRBD2 (5 bases). The V gene's germline CDR1 is MNHNY and CDR2 SVGAGI (reference sequence). The V and J ends lost 0 bases and 5 bases respectively, with 11 bases between them. This CDR3 comprises 14 residues. The CDR3 nucleotides read TGTGCCAGCAGTTACTCGCCGGGGTCGAACGAGCAGTACTTC. Translated, it gives CASSYSPGSNEQYF.

The rearrangement links TRBV29-1 to TRBJ1-2; 8 nucleotides line up with TRBD1. The CDR3 extends over 15 amino acids. V gave up 0 bases and J gave up 3 bases; unmatched junction bases: 6. Germline CDR1 SQVTM, CDR2 ANQGSEA. The CDR3 DNA sequence: TGCAGCGTTGAAGATAGGGGGACAGGTTACTATGGCTACACCTTC. Translated, it gives CSVEDRGTGYYGYTF.

The chain carries TRBV7-2 and TRBJ2-7, with D possibly being TRBD1 (5 bases). The germline V gene has CDR1 SGHTA and CDR2 FQGNSA. Trimming removed 1 base at V and 2 bases at J, with 15 bases between. The length of the CDR3 is 16 residues. Written as DNA, the CDR3 is TGTGCCAGCAGCTTAGTTCCAGGGCGGACGACCTACGAGCAGTACTTC. This codes for CASSLVPGRTTYEQYF.

The V and J genes are TRBV5-1 and TRBJ2-5, with D unresolved. The CDR3 has 13 amino acids. Trimming removed 0 bases at V and 5 bases at J, with 8 bases between. CDR1 and CDR2 (germline): SGHRS, YFSETQ. Here the CDR3 DNA reads TGCGCCAGCAGCTTGGCCGAGCCGGAGACCCAGTACTTC. It is translated as CASSLAEPETQYF.

In this sample, this clone turned up once. This chain's CDR3 is CASSETTGGNGYTF. As DNA, the CDR3 is TGTGCCAGCAGTGAAACGACAGGGGGCAATGGCTACACCTTC. V is TRBV6-1 and J is TRBJ1-2; 10 bases are shared with TRBD1. This CDR3 region has 14 residues. The germline gives CDR1 MNHNS, CDR2 SASEGT. V dropped 2 bases and J dropped 6; count of bases not matched to a gene: 3.

The chain has TRBV6-5 and TRBJ2-7, with 8 nucleotides matching TRBD2. The CDR3 loop spans 13 amino acids. The V gene end was trimmed by 4 bases and the J gene end by 7 bases; junction bases not matched to a gene: 6. The germline gives CDR1 MNHEY, CDR2 SVGAGI. The CDR3 is CASSSGLGGEQYF. The CDR3, as DNA: TGTGCCAGCAGTTCGGGACTAGGTGGTGAGCAGTACTTC.

This chain uses TRBV25-1 with TRBJ2-7; 7 bases fit TRBD1. Germline V gives CDR1 MGHDK, CDR2 SYGVNS. This CDR3 region has 15 residues. J was trimmed by 6 bases and V by 5 bases; bases with no gene match: 13. CDR3 DNA sequence: TGTGCCAGCAGTAAAACCGGCAGGGGGATTCGCGAGCAGTACTTC. It codes for CASSKTGRGIREQYF.

The V gene is TRBV25-1, the J gene TRBJ2-5, with a weak D call TRBD1 (6 bases). Germline V gene sequence: CDR1 MGHDK, CDR2 SYGVNS. This CDR3 has 15 residues. With 2 bases removed from V and 9 bases from J, the gap between germline ends came to 19 bases. The CDR3 DNA is TGTGCCAGCAGTGAACTTGAGGGGGACATTGGGGCCCAGTACTTC. Translating it yields CASSELEGDIGAQYF.

The chain recombines TRBV7-9 with TRBJ1-1, with TRBD1 matching over 8 bases. CDR3 size: 16 residues. The germline gives CDR1 SEHNR, CDR2 FQNEAQ (reference sequence). The V and J ends lost 5 bases and 1 base, in that order; junction bases with no gene match: 9. This CDR3 reads CASSLRQGPTNTEAFF. The CDR3 DNA is TGTGCCAGCAGCCTGCGACAGGGGCCAACGAACACTGAAGCTTTCTTT.

The chain joins TRBV5-5 to TRBJ2-3; D gene uncertain. The CDR3 is 15 amino acids. CDR1 and CDR2 (germline): SGHKS, YYEKEE (reference sequence). V lost 3 bases and J 0 bases, leaving 11 bases between the germline ends. CDR3 in DNA: TGTGCCAGCAGCTCGCGAGACGGGAGCACAGATACGCAGTATTTT. Amino acid sequence: CASSSRDGSTDTQYF.

The chain combines TRBV19 with TRBJ2-3; weak D call: TRBD2 (5 bases). The germline V gene has CDR1 LNHDA and CDR2 SQIVND (reference sequence). V lost 7 bases and J lost 5, with 7 bases in between. The CDR3 is 11 amino acids. CDR3 loop: CASNAGDTQYF. The CDR3, as DNA: TGTGCCAGTAACGCGGGAGATACGCAGTATTTT.

This rearrangement joins TRBV7-9 to TRBJ2-2; 7 bases agree with TRBD2. Trimming cost V 2 bases and J 0 bases; bases outside gene matches: 6. Germline V CDR1 and CDR2: SEHNR, FQNEAQ (reference sequence). The CDR3 extends over 17 amino acids. CDR3 in DNA: TGTGCCAGCAGCTTATTGCCCAGCGGGACGAACACCGGGGAGCTGTTTTTT. It encodes CASSLLPSGTNTGELFF. Supplemented by reference TRBV7-9 and TRBJ2-2, the full variable domain reads DTGVSQNPRHKITKRGQNVTFRCDPISEHNRLYWYRQTLGQGPEFLTYFQNEAQLEKSRLLSDRFSAERPKGSFSTLEIQRTEQGDSAMYLCASSLLPSGTNTGELFFGEGSRLTVL.

This rearrangement joins TRBV9 to TRBJ2-1; D possibly corresponds to TRBD1 (8 bases). The CDR3 is 15 amino acids. Germline lookup yields CDR1 SGDLS and CDR2 YYNGEE. The V end was cut by 4 bases, the J end by 5 bases, with 16 bases between. CDR3 coding DNA: TGTGCCAGCAGCACAGGGGGGGTGCCTGACAATGAGCAGTTCTTC. It specifies CASSTGGVPDNEQFF.

There are many counts of this clone. This chain uses TRBV27 with TRBJ1-1, with 8 bases that match TRBD1. The V gene's germline CDR1 is MNHEY and CDR2 SMNVEV (reference sequence). CDR3 size: 15 residues. The junction had 5 bases not matched to a gene; V was cut back by 5 bases and J by 0 bases. The CDR3 coding sequence is TGTGCCAGCAGTCCGACACAGGGGGTGAACACTGAAGCTTTCTTT. Protein sequence: CASSPTQGVNTEAFF.

This clone was seen a single time. The same CDR3 can be traced to other DNA sequences in this sample. V usage is TRBV2 and J usage is TRBJ1-2; 10 nucleotides agree with TRBD1. V shed 4 bases and J 5 bases; nucleotides not matched to a gene: 1. From germline, CDR1 is SNHLY and CDR2 FYNNEI. CDR3 length: 13 residues. The CDR3 sequence is CASSAGQGYGYTF. The DNA of the CDR3 is TGTGCCAGCAGTGCGGGACAGGGGTATGGCTACACCTTC.

The table lists this clone with a count of one. V is TRBV7-2 and J is TRBJ1-2, with D perhaps TRBD1 (5 bases). Trimming pared 0 bases from V and 9 bases from J, leaving 11 bases between. This CDR3 comprises 13 residues. The germline CDR1 and CDR2 sequences are SGHTA and FQGNSA. The chain's CDR3 is CASSLAGEYSYTF. For the CDR3, the DNA is TGTGCCAGCAGCTTAGCAGGGGAATATAGCTACACCTTC.

This sequence joins TRBV30 and TRBJ2-3, with D possibly TRBD2 on 6 matching bases. CDR3 length: 15 amino acids. The ends were cut back, 2 bases at V and 2 bases at J, with 14 bases in the middle. Germline V CDR1 and CDR2: GTSNPN, SVGIG (reference sequence). This chain's CDR3 is CAWSLRERFTDTQYF. The CDR3 DNA sequence: TGTGCCTGGAGTCTCCGGGAGAGATTCACAGATACGCAGTATTTT.

J is TRBJ2-7 and V is TRBV6-1, with 8 bases identical to TRBD1. This CDR3 spans 14 amino acids. The germline V gene encodes CDR1 MNHNS and CDR2 SASEGT. V was pared by 7 bases and J by 4 bases, with 9 bases of the junction left unmatched. The CDR3 DNA reads TGTGCCAGCAACCCGGGGACAGGACATTACGAGCAGTACGTC. Translated: CASNPGTGHYEQYV.

CDR3 amino acids: CASSSRTDYTEAFF. CDR3 DNA sequence: TGTGCCAGCAGTTCGCGGACAGACTACACTGAAGCTTTCTTT. This sequence joins TRBV6-6 and TRBJ1-1; perhaps TRBD1 as D (6 bases). Germline V gene lookup returns CDR1 MNHNY and CDR2 SVGAGI (reference sequence). The CDR3 is 14 amino acids. The V end was cut by 4 bases, the J end by 3 bases, with 12 bases between.

The chain is built from TRBV9 and TRBJ1-3; 8 bases are a match to TRBD1. The CDR3 spans 17 residues. From germline, CDR1 is SGDLS and CDR2 YYNGEE. Germline trimming cut 4 bases from V and 0 bases from J; bases unmatched to any gene: 9. CDR3 DNA sequence: TGTGCCAGCAGCCCCCGACAGGGGACCTTCTCTGGAAACACCATATATTTT. It specifies CASSPRQGTFSGNTIYF.

The chain joins TRBV4-1 to TRBJ1-4, with 7 bases that match TRBD1. V was pared by 2 bases and J by 6 bases, with 6 bases of the junction left unmatched. Germline V gene sequence: CDR1 MGHRA, CDR2 YSYEKL. The CDR3 spans 15 residues. For the CDR3, the DNA is TGCGCCAGCAGCCAATGGGGCGACAGGGATGAAAAACTGTTTTTT. Residues: CASSQWGDRDEKLFF.

V gene TRBV27 combines with J gene TRBJ1-3, with D uncertain. The V gene's germline CDR1 is MNHEY and CDR2 SMNVEV (reference sequence). The CDR3 has 15 residues. The ends were cut back, 0 bases at V and 0 bases at J, with 6 bases in the middle. The CDR3 is CASSLSRASGNTIYF. The CDR3 bases are TGTGCCAGCAGTTTATCGCGGGCCTCTGGAAACACCATATATTTT.

The chain uses TRBV28 and TRBJ1-1, with a weak D call TRBD1 (6 bases). Germline V lookup: CDR1 MDHEN, CDR2 SYDVKM. Trimming left V 3 bases short and J 13 bases short, with 21 bases between. The CDR3 totals 14 residues. The DNA of the CDR3 is TGTGCCAGCAGTTTGGGGGGCAGGGCCTGGGAGGGTTTCTTT. Translation: CASSLGGRAWEGFF. The entire variable domain, with the rest obtained from reference TRBV28 and TRBJ1-1, is as follows: DVKVTQSSRYLVKRTGEKVFLECVQDMDHENMFWYRQDPGLGLRLIYFSYDVKMKEKGDIPEGYSVSREKKERFSLILESASTNQTSMYLCASSLGGRAWEGFFGQGTRLTVV.

This clone was recorded a few times. The chain has TRBV9 and TRBJ2-1; 7 bases map to TRBD2. Germline-derived CDR1 and CDR2 are SGDLS and YYNGEE. With V trimmed by 0 bases and J by 3 bases, 3 bases remained unmatched. The CDR3 has 15 amino acids. CDR3 nucleotides: TGTGCCAGCAGCGTAGATGGCGGGGGCTACAATGAGCAGTTCTTC. This translates into CASSVDGGGYNEQFF. Full variable domain (remainder filled in from reference TRBV9 and TRBJ2-1): DSGVTQTPKHLITATGQRVTLRCSPRSGDLSVYWYQQSLDQGLQFLIQYYNGEERAKGNILERFSAQQFPDLHSELNLSSLELGDSALYFCASSVDGGGYNEQFFGPGTRLTVL.

The sample holds a few counts of this clone. The chain employs TRBV7-9 and TRBJ1-5; D is uncertain. CDR1 is SEHNR, CDR2 FQNEAQ, per germline (reference sequence). Trimming left V 2 bases short and J 0 bases short, with 5 bases between. The CDR3 is 14 amino acids. The CDR3 DNA follows: TGTGCCAGCAGCTTATCGGTTAGCAATCAGCCCCAGCATTTT. Encoded protein: CASSLSVSNQPQHF. Full variable domain (outside the CDR3, taken from reference TRBV7-9 and TRBJ1-5): DTGVSQNPRHKITKRGQNVTFRCDPISEHNRLYWYRQTLGQGPEFLTYFQNEAQLEKSRLLSDRFSAERPKGSFSTLEIQRTEQGDSAMYLCASSLSVSNQPQHFGDGTRLSIL.